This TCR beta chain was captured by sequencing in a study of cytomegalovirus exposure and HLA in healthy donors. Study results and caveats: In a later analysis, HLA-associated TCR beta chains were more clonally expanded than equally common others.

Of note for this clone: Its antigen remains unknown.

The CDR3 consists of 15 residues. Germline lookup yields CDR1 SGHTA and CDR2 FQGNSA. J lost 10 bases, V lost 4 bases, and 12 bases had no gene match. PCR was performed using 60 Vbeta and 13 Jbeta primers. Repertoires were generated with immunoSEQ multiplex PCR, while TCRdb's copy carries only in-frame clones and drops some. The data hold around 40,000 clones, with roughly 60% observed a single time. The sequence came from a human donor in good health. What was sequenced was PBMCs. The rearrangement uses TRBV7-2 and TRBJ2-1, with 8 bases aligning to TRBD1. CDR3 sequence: CASSSSWTGIGEQFF. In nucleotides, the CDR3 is TGTGCCAGCAGCTCATCCTGGACAGGGATAGGAGAGCAGTTCTTC.